Below, 31 T cell receptor beta chains from the same sample are listed, as sequenced in a study of cytomegalovirus exposure and HLA in healthy donors. 13 Jbeta primers and 60 Vbeta primers were used for the PCR. The repertoire was sequenced with immunoSEQ multiplex PCR; TCRdb's copy has only in-frame clones and lacks some. This table holds around 180,000 clones, almost 85% found once. Material for sequencing was PBMCs. These receptors came from a girl between 5 and 17 years old in good health and CMV-seropositive.

J is TRBJ1-2 and V is TRBV7-9; 9 bases line up with TRBD1. The V and J ends lost 5 bases and 7 bases, in that order; junction bases with no gene match: 11. Germline values: CDR1 SEHNR, CDR2 FQNEAQ (reference sequence). The CDR3 length is 15 residues. CDR3 protein: CASSGDRVGSGGYTF. CDR3 nucleotides: TGTGCCAGCAGCGGGGACAGGGTGGGCAGCGGTGGCTACACCTTC.

The chain couples TRBV5-1 to TRBJ1-2; D uncertain. Trimming pared 3 bases from V and 10 bases from J, leaving 16 bases between. The CDR3 is 13 amino acids. Looked up from germline, CDR1 is SGHRS and CDR2 is YFSETQ. The CDR3 nucleotides are TGCGCCAGCAGCTACGCAACTGACACCTCCTACACCTTC. Translated: CASSYATDTSYTF.

This chain links TRBV9 with TRBJ2-1; D gene unclear. V dropped 3 bases and J dropped 3 bases, with 4 bases sitting between them. The germline gives CDR1 SGDLS, CDR2 YYNGEE. This CDR3 is built from 12 residues. CDR3 loop: CASSAYYNEQFF. The CDR3 DNA is TGTGCCAGCAGCGCGTACTACAATGAGCAGTTCTTC.

This clone occurred once. The chain uses TRBV13 and TRBJ2-7; 7 nucleotides agree with TRBD1. Per the germline V gene, CDR1 is PRHDT and CDR2 is FYEKMQ (reference sequence). The CDR3 is 15 residues long. V lost 5 bases and J lost 3; bases outside the gene matches: 10. Written as DNA, the CDR3 is TGTGCCAGCAGCCCTCTACAGGGGAATAACTACGAGCAGTACTTC. Its translation is CASSPLQGNNYEQYF.

The chain joins TRBV2 to TRBJ1-4, with TRBD1 identical over 12 bases. The junction had 7 bases not matched to a gene; V was cut back by 7 bases and J by 7 bases. CDR3 length: 15 residues. CDR1 is SNHLY, CDR2 FYNNEI, per germline. CDR3 DNA: TGTGCCAGCACGGGACAGGGGGCTCTAGTTGAAAAACTGTTTTTT. This codes for CASTGQGALVEKLFF.

This chain joins TRBV5-1 and TRBJ1-1; D not certain. The V gene's germline CDR1 is SGHRS and CDR2 YFSETQ. The CDR3 consists of 13 residues. V was trimmed by 0 bases and J by 6 bases, leaving 9 bases between them. The CDR3 sequence: CASSLEGAPEAFF. Here the CDR3 DNA reads TGCGCCAGCAGCTTGGAGGGAGCCCCTGAAGCTTTCTTT.

This clone was detected only once. The chain links TRBV11-2 to TRBJ2-3, with D maybe TRBD1 (6 bases). From germline, CDR1 is SGHAT and CDR2 FQNNGV. Trimming took 5 bases from V and 3 from J, leaving 18 bases between them. The CDR3 has 16 residues. The CDR3 reads CASSLRGHTITDTQYF. CDR3 bases: TGTGCCAGCAGCCTAAGGGGACACACGATAACAGATACGCAGTATTTT.

This chain connects TRBV2 to TRBJ1-5; D uncertain. With 7 bases removed from V and 11 bases from J, the gap between germline ends came to 12 bases. The CDR3 totals 11 residues. Per the germline V gene, CDR1 is SNHLY and CDR2 is FYNNEI. The CDR3 nucleotides are TGTGCCAGCACACGTGACGGGTCCCAGCATTTT. It codes for CASTRDGSQHF.

The V gene is TRBV19, the J gene TRBJ1-2, with a weak D call TRBD1 (5 bases). V gave up 3 bases and J gave up 0 bases, with 11 bases separating them. Per the germline V gene, CDR1 is LNHDA and CDR2 is SQIVND (reference sequence). This CDR3 has 15 residues. The CDR3 DNA reads TGTGCCAGTAGTATCCGGAGCAGGGCTAACTATGGCTACACCTTC. Translated, it gives CASSIRSRANYGYTF.

This chain joins TRBV2 and TRBJ2-7; maybe TRBD2 (5 bases). This CDR3 region has 14 residues. The germline gives CDR1 SNHLY, CDR2 FYNNEI. V was clipped by 6 bases and J by 1 base, with 13 bases between them. CDR3 region: CASSASGKSYEQYF. The CDR3 coding sequence is TGTGCCAGCAGCGCCAGCGGAAAGTCCTACGAGCAGTACTTC. Full variable domain (missing parts from reference TRBV2 and TRBJ2-7): EPEVTQTPSHQVTQMGQEVILRCVPISNHLYFYWYRQILGQKVEFLVSFYNNEISEKSEIFDDQFSVERPDGSNFTLKIRSTKLEDSAMYFCASSASGKSYEQYFGPGTRLTVT.

With regard to this clone: The identical CDR3 is also encoded by other nucleotide sequences in the sample. V gene TRBV9 combines with J gene TRBJ1-2; maybe TRBD1 (6 bases). V was trimmed by 0 bases and J by 2 bases, leaving 8 bases between them. Germline values: CDR1 SGDLS, CDR2 YYNGEE. The CDR3 is 14 residues long. DNA of the CDR3: TGTGCCAGCAGCGTAGGGACAGCGAACTATGGCTACACCTTC. This gives the protein CASSVGTANYGYTF.

The chain uses TRBV6-5 and TRBJ2-1, with TRBD2 identical over 8 bases. J gave up 5 bases and V 0 bases, and 3 bases lay outside the gene matches. The CDR3 loop spans 15 amino acids. The germline CDR1 and CDR2 sequences are MNHEY and SVGAGI. The DNA for the CDR3 is TGTGCCAGCAGTTACTCGCCTAGCGGGCACAATGAGCAGTTCTTC. Its protein is CASSYSPSGHNEQFF.

The chain carries TRBV5-1 and TRBJ1-4, with TRBD1 as a possible D gene (5 bases). Germline lookup yields CDR1 SGHRS and CDR2 YFSETQ. This CDR3 spans 17 amino acids. V was clipped by 4 bases and J by 0 bases, with 16 bases between them. The CDR3 loop is CASSRWGDRATNEKLFF. CDR3 nucleotides: TGCGCCAGCAGCAGGTGGGGGGACCGGGCAACTAATGAAAAACTGTTTTTT.

This rearrangement joins TRBV7-9 to TRBJ1-3; D not resolved. The CDR3 totals 12 residues. Trimming shortened V by 3 bases and J by 4 bases, and 4 bases separated the two germline ends. The germline V gene has CDR1 SEHNR and CDR2 FQNEAQ (reference sequence). CDR3 bases: TGTGCCAGCAGCTTTTCAGGAAACACCATATATTTT. Encoded protein: CASSFSGNTIYF.

The gene calls are TRBV18 and TRBJ2-7; 8 positions match TRBD1. Germline assignment: CDR1 KGHSH and CDR2 LQKENI. The CDR3 extends over 15 amino acids. V lost 2 bases and J lost 6; bases outside the gene matches: 9. CDR3 sequence: CASSPFTSTGAEQYF. The CDR3, as DNA: TGTGCCAGCTCACCATTCACCTCGACAGGGGCCGAGCAGTACTTC.

The chain recombines TRBV11-2 with TRBJ2-1, with 14 nucleotides matching TRBD2. Trimming at V came to 4 bases and at J to 8 bases, leaving 7 bases not matched to a gene. Germline CDR1 and CDR2: SGHAT and FQNNGV. This CDR3 contains 16 residues. CDR3 amino acids: CASSSRTSGGWDEQFF. The CDR3 DNA follows: TGTGCCAGCAGCTCCCGGACTAGCGGGGGGTGGGATGAGCAGTTCTTC.

The chain is built from TRBV5-4 and TRBJ1-3, with TRBD1 as a possible D gene (6 bases). V dropped 0 bases and J dropped 4 bases, with 11 bases sitting between them. The CDR3 loop spans 15 amino acids. Germline-derived CDR1 and CDR2 are SGHNT and YYREEE (reference sequence). CDR3 amino acids: CASSLEAGAGNTIYF. The CDR3 bases are TGTGCCAGCAGCTTGGAGGCGGGGGCGGGAAACACCATATATTTT.

The chain recombines TRBV2 with TRBJ1-2; D might be TRBD1 (5 bases). The germline gives CDR1 SNHLY, CDR2 FYNNEI. The V and J ends lost 4 bases and 8 bases respectively, with 17 bases between them. CDR3 length: 14 residues. In DNA, the CDR3 is TGTGCCAGCAGTGGGGGGGGAACTATGGGCGGCTACACCTTC. This codes for CASSGGGTMGGYTF.

This chain connects TRBV7-3 to TRBJ1-1; 10 positions agree with TRBD1. Germline V CDR1 and CDR2: SGHTA, FQGTGA. The CDR3 extends over 13 amino acids. With 5 bases clipped from V and 6 bases from J, the junction kept 3 bases outside the gene matches. The DNA of the CDR3 is TGTGCCAGCAGCATAGGGACAGGGGCTGAAGCTTTCTTT. Translated, it gives CASSIGTGAEAFF. The entire variable domain, with the rest obtained from reference TRBV7-3 and TRBJ1-1, is as follows: GAGVSQTPSNKVTEKGKYVELRCDPISGHTALYWYRQSLGQGPEFLIYFQGTGAADDSGLPNDRFFAVRPEGSVSTLKIQRTERGDSAVYLCASSIGTGAEAFFGQGTRLTVV.

This clone was detected only once. The chain couples TRBV6-1 to TRBJ1-1; TRBD1 aligns across 8 bases. V lost 5 bases to trimming and J lost 10 bases; unmatched junction nucleotides: 12. This CDR3 region has 14 residues. Germline assignment: CDR1 MNHNS and CDR2 SASEGT. The CDR3: CASSSGRQGASAFF. The CDR3 nucleotides read TGTGCCAGCAGTTCCGGACGGCAGGGGGCATCAGCTTTCTTT.

The gene calls are TRBV6-1 and TRBJ1-1, with TRBD1 identical over 8 bases. The germline V gene encodes CDR1 MNHNS and CDR2 SASEGT. Unmatched junction bases numbered 7, after V lost 9 bases and J lost 4 bases. The CDR3 extends over 13 amino acids. The CDR3 loop is CASTQGAGTEAFF. The CDR3 coding sequence is TGTGCCAGTACTCAGGGGGCTGGCACTGAAGCTTTCTTT.

The rearrangement uses TRBV6-6 and TRBJ1-4, with 9 bases aligning to TRBD1. The J segment lost 5 bases and the V segment lost 8 bases, leaving 3 bases of the junction unmatched. The CDR3 spans 13 residues. Germline values: CDR1 MNHNY, CDR2 SVGAGI (reference sequence). CDR3 sequence: CASGTGQNEKLFF. The CDR3 DNA sequence: TGTGCCAGCGGGACAGGGCAGAATGAAAAACTGTTTTTT.

V gene TRBV13 combines with J gene TRBJ2-7; 10 nucleotides align to TRBD1. CDR3 length equals 14 residues. The ends lost 5 bases at V and 3 bases at J; junction bases unmatched: 4. In germline, CDR1 is PRHDT, CDR2 FYEKMQ (reference sequence). CDR3 bases: TGTGCCAGCAGCCGTCGGGACAGGGGCTACGAGCAGTACTTC. Translating gives CASSRRDRGYEQYF.

The chain joins TRBV7-9 to TRBJ2-5; D unresolved. Germline V gene sequence: CDR1 SEHNR, CDR2 FQNEAQ (reference sequence). Trimming removed 5 bases from V and 1 base from J, with 5 bases in between. This CDR3 comprises 12 residues. This chain's CDR3 is CASSRLQETQYF. Here the CDR3 DNA reads TGTGCCAGCAGCCGTCTCCAAGAGACCCAGTACTTC.

This clone was seen a few times. The chain joins TRBV7-8 to TRBJ2-5, with a weak D call TRBD2 (6 bases). Deletions cut 5 bases from V and 1 base from J, with 14 bases between. Germline V gene data show CDR1 as SGHVS and CDR2 as FQNEAQ. There are 15 residues in the CDR3. In DNA, the CDR3 is TGTGCCAGCAGCCCGGGGGTCGGCCGCCAAGAGACCCAGTACTTC. Protein: CASSPGVGRQETQYF.

This chain links TRBV6-1 with TRBJ2-3; TRBD2 aligns across 10 bases. The CDR3 consists of 14 residues. Germline V CDR1 and CDR2: MNHNS, SASEGT. V was clipped by 5 bases and J by 1 base; unmatched bases: 0. The CDR3: CASSLAGGTDTQYF. The CDR3 bases are TGTGCCAGCAGTCTAGCGGGAGGCACAGATACGCAGTATTTT.

This clone was detected a few times. The chain recombines TRBV5-4 with TRBJ2-2, with D possibly matching TRBD1 (6 bases). V was clipped by 0 bases and J by 4 bases, with 10 bases between them. Per the germline V gene, CDR1 is SGHNT and CDR2 is YYREEE (reference sequence). The CDR3 is made up of 15 amino acids. The CDR3 here is CASSLGGRITGELFF. CDR3 DNA sequence: TGTGCCAGCAGCTTGGGGGGGCGCATCACCGGGGAGCTGTTTTTT.

J is TRBJ2-4 and V is TRBV9, with 9 bases identical to TRBD2. This CDR3 contains 19 residues. Germline values: CDR1 SGDLS, CDR2 YYNGEE. The ends lost 0 bases at V and 0 bases at J; junction bases unmatched: 10. The chain's CDR3 is CASSVDPAGGNLAKNIQYF. The CDR3, as DNA: TGTGCCAGCAGCGTAGATCCAGCGGGGGGTAATCTAGCCAAAAACATTCAGTACTTC.

J is TRBJ2-1 and V is TRBV18, with D tentatively TRBD2 (5 bases). Germline V lookup: CDR1 KGHSH, CDR2 LQKENI. The V and J ends lost 1 base and 8 bases respectively, with 21 bases between them. CDR3 length equals 17 residues. The CDR3 is CASSPLTDIRPEDEQFF. The CDR3, as DNA: TGTGCCAGCTCACCACTTACAGACATTCGCCCGGAGGATGAGCAGTTCTTC.

This chain joins TRBV19 and TRBJ1-2; unclear D gene. This CDR3 contains 13 residues. Trimming left V 3 bases short and J 2 bases short, with 7 bases between. CDR1 LNHDA and CDR2 SQIVND come from the germline V gene (reference sequence). The CDR3 bases are TGTGCCAGTAGTATGGGAGGCAACTATGGCTACACCTTC. Protein product: CASSMGGNYGYTF.

This clone was picked up a small number of times. The V call is TRBV6-1, the J call TRBJ1-5; no clear D gene. The germline CDR1 and CDR2 sequences are MNHNS and SASEGT. The CDR3 consists of 14 residues. The germline V and J ends were trimmed by 7 bases and 0 bases, with 10 bases remaining between them. The CDR3 here is CASIHQDSNQPQHF. Here the CDR3 DNA reads TGTGCCAGCATACACCAGGATAGCAATCAGCCCCAGCATTTT.